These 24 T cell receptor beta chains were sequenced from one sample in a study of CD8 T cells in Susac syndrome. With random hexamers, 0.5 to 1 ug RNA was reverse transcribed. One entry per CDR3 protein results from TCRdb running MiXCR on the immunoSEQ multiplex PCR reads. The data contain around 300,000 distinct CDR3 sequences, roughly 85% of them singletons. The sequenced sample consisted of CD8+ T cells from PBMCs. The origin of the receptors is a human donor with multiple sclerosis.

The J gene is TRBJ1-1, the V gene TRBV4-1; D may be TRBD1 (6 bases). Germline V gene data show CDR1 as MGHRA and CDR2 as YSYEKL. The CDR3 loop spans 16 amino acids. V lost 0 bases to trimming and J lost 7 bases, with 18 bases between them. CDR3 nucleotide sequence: TGCGCCAGCAGCCAAGATGGGATTTGGGGGGACATTGAAGCTTTCTTT. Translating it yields CASSQDGIWGDIEAFF.

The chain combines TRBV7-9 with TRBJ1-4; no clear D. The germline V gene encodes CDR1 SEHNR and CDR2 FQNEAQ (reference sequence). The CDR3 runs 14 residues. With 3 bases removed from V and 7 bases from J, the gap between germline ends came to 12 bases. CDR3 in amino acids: CASSFPVGSEKLFF. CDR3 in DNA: TGTGCCAGCAGCTTCCCCGTTGGCAGTGAAAAACTGTTTTTT.

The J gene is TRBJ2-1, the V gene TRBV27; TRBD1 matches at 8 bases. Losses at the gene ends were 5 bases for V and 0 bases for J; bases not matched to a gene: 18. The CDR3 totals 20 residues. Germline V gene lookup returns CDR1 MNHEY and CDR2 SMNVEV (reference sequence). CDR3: CASSTNRGAEPRSSYNEQFF. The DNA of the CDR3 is TGTGCCAGCAGTACAAACAGGGGGGCCGAACCGAGAAGCTCCTACAATGAGCAGTTCTTC.

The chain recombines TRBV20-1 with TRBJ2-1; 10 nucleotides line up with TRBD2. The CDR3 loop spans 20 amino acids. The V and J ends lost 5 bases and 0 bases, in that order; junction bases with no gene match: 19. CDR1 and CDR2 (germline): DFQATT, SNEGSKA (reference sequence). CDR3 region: CSAPSTGASGSEGSYNEQFF. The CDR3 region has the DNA TGCAGTGCTCCGTCGACCGGGGCTAGCGGGAGTGAAGGCTCCTACAATGAGCAGTTCTTC.

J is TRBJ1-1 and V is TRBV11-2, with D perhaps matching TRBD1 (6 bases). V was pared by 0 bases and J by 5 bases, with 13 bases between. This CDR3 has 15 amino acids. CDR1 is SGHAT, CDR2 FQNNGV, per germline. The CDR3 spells CASSLDWGAGTEAFF. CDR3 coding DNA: TGTGCCAGCAGCTTAGATTGGGGGGCTGGAACTGAAGCTTTCTTT.

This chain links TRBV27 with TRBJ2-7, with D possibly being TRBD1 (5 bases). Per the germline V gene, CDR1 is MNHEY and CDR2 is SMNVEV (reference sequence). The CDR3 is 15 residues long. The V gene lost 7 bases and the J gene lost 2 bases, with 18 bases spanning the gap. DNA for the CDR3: TGTGCCAGCACCCCAGGGCCCAGGAAGGCCTACGAGCAGTACTTC. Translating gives CASTPGPRKAYEQYF.

Here the CDR3 DNA reads TGTGCCAGCTCGGTCCTCAACTCCTACAATGAGCAGTTCTTC. Protein: CASSVLNSYNEQFF. J is TRBJ2-1 and V is TRBV6-5; D not resolved. The CDR3 runs 14 residues. The V end was cut by 8 bases, the J end by 0 bases, with 11 bases between. In germline, CDR1 is MNHEY, CDR2 SVGAGI.

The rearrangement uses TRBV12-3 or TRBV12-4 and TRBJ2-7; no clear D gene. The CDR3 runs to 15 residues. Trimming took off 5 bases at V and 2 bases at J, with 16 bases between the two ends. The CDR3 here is CASSPRLPATYEQYF. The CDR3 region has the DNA TGTGCCAGCAGTCCCAGGCTTCCTGCGACCTACGAGCAGTACTTC.

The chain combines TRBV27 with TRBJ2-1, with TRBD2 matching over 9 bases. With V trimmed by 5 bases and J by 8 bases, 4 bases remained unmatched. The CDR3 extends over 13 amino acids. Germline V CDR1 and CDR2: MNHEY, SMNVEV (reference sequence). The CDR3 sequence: CASSAGGGYEQFF. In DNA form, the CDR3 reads TGTGCCAGCAGTGCGGGGGGGGGCTATGAGCAGTTCTTC.

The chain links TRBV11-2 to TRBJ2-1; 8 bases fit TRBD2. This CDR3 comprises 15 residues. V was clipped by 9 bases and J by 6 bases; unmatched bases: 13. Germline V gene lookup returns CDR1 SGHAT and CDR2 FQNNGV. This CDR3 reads CARSTAGGKGNEQFF. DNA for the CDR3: TGTGCCAGATCGACGGCGGGAGGTAAGGGCAATGAGCAGTTCTTC.

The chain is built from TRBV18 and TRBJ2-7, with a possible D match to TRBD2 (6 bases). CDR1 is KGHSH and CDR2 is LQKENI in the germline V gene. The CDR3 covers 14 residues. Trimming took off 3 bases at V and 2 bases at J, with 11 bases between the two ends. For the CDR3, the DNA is TGTGCCAGCTCACCCACTAGCCCAGCCTACGAGCAGTACTTC. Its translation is CASSPTSPAYEQYF. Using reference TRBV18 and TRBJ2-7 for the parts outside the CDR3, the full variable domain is NAGVMQNPRHLVRRRGQEARLRCSPMKGHSHVYWYRQLPEEGLKFMVYLQKENIIDESGMPKERFSAEFPKEGPSILRIQQVVRGDSAAYFCASSPTSPAYEQYFGPGTRLTVT.

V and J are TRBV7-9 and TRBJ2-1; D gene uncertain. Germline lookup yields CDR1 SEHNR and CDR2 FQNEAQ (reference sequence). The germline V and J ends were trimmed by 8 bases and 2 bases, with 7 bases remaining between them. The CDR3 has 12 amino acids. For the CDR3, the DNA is TGTGCCAGCGGCCTAGCCTACAATGAGCAGTTCTTC. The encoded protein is CASGLAYNEQFF.

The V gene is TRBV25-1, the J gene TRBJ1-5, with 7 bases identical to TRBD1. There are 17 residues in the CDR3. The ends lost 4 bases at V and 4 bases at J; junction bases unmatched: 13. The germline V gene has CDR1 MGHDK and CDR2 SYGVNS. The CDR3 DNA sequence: TGTGCCAGCAGTGGGGCCGAGGGGGCGGACCAGAATCAGCCCCAGCATTTT. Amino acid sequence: CASSGAEGADQNQPQHF.

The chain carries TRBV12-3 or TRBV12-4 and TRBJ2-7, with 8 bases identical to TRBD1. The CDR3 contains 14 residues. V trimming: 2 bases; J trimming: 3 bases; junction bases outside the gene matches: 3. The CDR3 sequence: CASSLLGTGYEQYF. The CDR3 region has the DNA TGTGCCAGCAGTTTACTCGGGACAGGCTACGAGCAGTACTTC.

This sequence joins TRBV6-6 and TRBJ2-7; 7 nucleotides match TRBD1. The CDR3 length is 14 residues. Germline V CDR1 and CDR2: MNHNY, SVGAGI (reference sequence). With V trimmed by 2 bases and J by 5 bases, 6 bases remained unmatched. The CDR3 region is CASSYGAGGDEQYF. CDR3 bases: TGTGCCAGCAGTTACGGTGCAGGGGGAGACGAGCAGTACTTC.

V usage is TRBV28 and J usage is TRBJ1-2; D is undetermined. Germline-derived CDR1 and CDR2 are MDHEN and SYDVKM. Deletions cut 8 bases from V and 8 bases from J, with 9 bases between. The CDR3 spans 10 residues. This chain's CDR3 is CASRSEGYTF. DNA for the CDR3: TGTGCCAGCCGATCAGAAGGCTACACCTTC.

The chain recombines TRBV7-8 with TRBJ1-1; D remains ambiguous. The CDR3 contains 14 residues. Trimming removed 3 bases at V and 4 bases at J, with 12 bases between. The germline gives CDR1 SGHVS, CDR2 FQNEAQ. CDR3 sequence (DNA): TGTGCCAGCAGCTTCGGGGTATCGGGCACTGAAGCTTTCTTT. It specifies CASSFGVSGTEAFF.

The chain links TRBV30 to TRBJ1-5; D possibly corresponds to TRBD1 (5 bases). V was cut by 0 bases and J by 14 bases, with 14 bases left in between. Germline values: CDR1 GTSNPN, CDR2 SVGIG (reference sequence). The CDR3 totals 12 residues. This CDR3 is CAWSVGGGEKHF. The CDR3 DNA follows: TGTGCCTGGAGTGTGGGGGGAGGGGAAAAGCATTTT.

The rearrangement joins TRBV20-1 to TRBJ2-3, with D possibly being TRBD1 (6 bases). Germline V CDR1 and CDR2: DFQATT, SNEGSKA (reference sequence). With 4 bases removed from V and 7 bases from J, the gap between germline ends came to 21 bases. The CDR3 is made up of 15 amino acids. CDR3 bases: TGCAGTGCTAAGGACAGCCCGGGGCCCTACTATACGCAGTATTTT. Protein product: CSAKDSPGPYYTQYF.

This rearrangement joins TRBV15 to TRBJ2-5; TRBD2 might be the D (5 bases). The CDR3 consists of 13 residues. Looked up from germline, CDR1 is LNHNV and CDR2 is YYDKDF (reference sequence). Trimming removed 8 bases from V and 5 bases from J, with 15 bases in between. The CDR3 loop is CATLRPPGETQYF. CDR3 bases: TGTGCCACCTTGAGACCCCCGGGGGAGACCCAGTACTTC. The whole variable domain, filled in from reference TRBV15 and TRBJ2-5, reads DAMVIQNPRYQVTQFGKPVTLSCSQTLNHNVMYWYQQKSSQAPKLLFHYYDKDFNNEADTPDNFQSRRPNTSFCFLDIRSPGLGDTAMYLCATLRPPGETQYFGPGTRLLVL.

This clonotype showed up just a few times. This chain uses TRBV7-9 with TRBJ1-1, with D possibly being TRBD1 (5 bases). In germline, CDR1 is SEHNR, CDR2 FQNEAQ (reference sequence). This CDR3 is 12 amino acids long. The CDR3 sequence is CALGVSNTEAFF. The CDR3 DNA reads TGTGCTCTGGGGGTTTCGAACACTGAAGCTTTCTTT.

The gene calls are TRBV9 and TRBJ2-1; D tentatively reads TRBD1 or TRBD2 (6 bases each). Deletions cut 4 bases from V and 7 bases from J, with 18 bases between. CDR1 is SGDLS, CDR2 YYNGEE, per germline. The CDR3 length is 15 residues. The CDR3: CASSPPGANRNEQFF. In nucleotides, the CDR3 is TGTGCCAGCAGCCCCCCGGGGGCAAACAGGAATGAGCAGTTCTTC.

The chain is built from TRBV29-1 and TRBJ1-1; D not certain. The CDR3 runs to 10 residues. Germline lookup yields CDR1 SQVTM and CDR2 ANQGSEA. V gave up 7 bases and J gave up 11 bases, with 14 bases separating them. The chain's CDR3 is CSAANYGAFF. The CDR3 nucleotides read TGCAGCGCGGCAAACTATGGGGCTTTCTTT. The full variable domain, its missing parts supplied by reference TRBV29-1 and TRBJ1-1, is SAVISQKPSRDICQRGTSLTIQCQVDSQVTMMFWYRQQPGQSLTLIATANQGSEATYESGFVIDKFPISRPNLTFSTLTVSNMSPEDSSIYLCSAANYGAFFGQGTRLTVV.

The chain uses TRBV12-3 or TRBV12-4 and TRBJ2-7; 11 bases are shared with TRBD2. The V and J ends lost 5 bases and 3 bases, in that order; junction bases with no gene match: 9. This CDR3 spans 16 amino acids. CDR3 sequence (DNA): TGTGCCAGCAGTCTGCGTTCTAGCGGGAGGTTCTACGAGCAGTACTTC. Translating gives CASSLRSSGRFYEQYF.